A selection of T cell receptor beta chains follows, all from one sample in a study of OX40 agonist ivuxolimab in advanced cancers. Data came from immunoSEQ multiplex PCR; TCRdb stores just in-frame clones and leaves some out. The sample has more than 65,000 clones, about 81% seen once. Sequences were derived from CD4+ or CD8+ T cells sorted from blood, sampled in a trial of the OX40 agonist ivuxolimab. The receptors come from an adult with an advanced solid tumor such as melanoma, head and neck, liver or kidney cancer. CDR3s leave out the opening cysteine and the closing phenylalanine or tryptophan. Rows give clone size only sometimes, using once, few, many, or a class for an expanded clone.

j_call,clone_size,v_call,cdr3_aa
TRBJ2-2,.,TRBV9,ASSVSLVGPSNTGELF
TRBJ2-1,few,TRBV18,ASSPVQRENNEQF
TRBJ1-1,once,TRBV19,ASSTSGTGAPEAF
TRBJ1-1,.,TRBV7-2,ASSLVKTVGAF
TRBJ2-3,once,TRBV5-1,ASDFGYGTDTQY
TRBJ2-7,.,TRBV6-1,ASSGGGTASYEQY
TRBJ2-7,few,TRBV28,ASSLTSSYEQY
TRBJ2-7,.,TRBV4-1,ASSTPDLYEQY
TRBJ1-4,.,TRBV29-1,SVEPTGAEKLF
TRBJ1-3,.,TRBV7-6,ASSFGLGVSGNTIY
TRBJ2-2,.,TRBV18,ASSPPIMFAGELF
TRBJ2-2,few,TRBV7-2,ASRDQPSTGELF
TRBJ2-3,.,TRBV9,ASSASSFSSTDTQY
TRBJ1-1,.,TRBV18,ASSIVGEAEAF
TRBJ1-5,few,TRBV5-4,ASSLGTDKNAQH
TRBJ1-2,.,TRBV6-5,ASSYDRQRGYT
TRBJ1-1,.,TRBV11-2,ASSLYRISNTEAF
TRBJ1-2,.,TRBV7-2,ASSFAFRQGAYGYT
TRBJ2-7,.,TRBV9,ASSSHPGLAGVWQY
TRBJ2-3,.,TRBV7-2,ASSSTGVETDTQY
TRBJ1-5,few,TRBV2,ASTVERGQPQH
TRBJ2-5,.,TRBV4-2,ASSRYQETQY
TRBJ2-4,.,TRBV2,ASRAGATSNLAKNIQY
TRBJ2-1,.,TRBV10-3,AIMKSLRTGEAYEQF
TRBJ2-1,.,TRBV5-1,ASSPGGGSYNEQF
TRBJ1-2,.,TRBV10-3,AISESWTDGYT
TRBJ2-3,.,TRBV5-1,ASSLEAGGLFSTDTQY
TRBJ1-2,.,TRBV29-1,SVRVLPSNYGYT
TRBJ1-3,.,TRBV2,ASSEAGQGNTIY
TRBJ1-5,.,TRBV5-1,ASSLAGQLYQPQH
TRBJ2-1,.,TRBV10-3,AISEFTRGPRGGNEQF
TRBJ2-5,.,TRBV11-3,ASSLSSSVNQETQY
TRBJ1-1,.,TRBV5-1,ASSESPAGVMRSTEAF
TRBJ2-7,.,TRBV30,ASKGDFSYEQY
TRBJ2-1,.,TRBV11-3,ASSFDSFGSYNEQF
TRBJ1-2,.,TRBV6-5,ASSRLQGNYGYT
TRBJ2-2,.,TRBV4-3,ASSPLGVPGELF